Shown below are 30 T cell receptor beta chains from a single sample sequenced in a study of OX40 agonist ivuxolimab in advanced cancers. Profiling relied on immunoSEQ multiplex PCR, and the TCRdb table lists in-frame clones only, not all of them. The sample has tens of thousands of clones, approximately 79% seen once. Sequenced material: CD4+ or CD8+ T cells sorted from blood, taken in a trial of the OX40 agonist ivuxolimab. The receptor set was obtained from an adult with an advanced solid tumor such as melanoma, head and neck, liver or kidney cancer.

The J gene is TRBJ2-5, the V gene TRBV7-9; TRBD2 might be the D (6 bases). Trimming removed 5 bases from V and 2 bases from J, with 12 bases in between. This CDR3 contains 14 residues. CDR1 is SEHNR and CDR2 is FQNEAQ in the germline V gene (reference sequence). The CDR3 region has the DNA TGTGCCAGCAGCCCGGGACTTTCGCAAGAGACCCAGTACTTC. Its protein product is CASSPGLSQETQYF.

The chain links TRBV19 to TRBJ1-5, with 9 bases that match TRBD1. CDR1 LNHDA and CDR2 SQIVND come from the germline V gene (reference sequence). The CDR3 is made up of 14 amino acids. J was trimmed by 6 bases and V by 5 bases; bases with no gene match: 5. The CDR3 sequence is CASSPGTGSQPQHF. Written as DNA, the CDR3 is TGTGCCAGTAGTCCTGGGACAGGGAGTCAGCCCCAGCATTTT.

The J gene is TRBJ2-1, the V gene TRBV28, with 8 bases lining up with TRBD2. This CDR3 contains 18 residues. Trimming at V came to 6 bases and at J to 4 bases, leaving 17 bases not matched to a gene. Per the germline V gene, CDR1 is MDHEN and CDR2 is SYDVKM. This chain's CDR3 is CASSPGLRRGALYNEQFF. CDR3 nucleotide sequence: TGTGCCAGCAGCCCCGGCTTAAGGCGGGGGGCCTTATACAATGAGCAGTTCTTC.

This clone was seen many times. J is TRBJ1-1 and V is TRBV6-6; perhaps TRBD1 as D (6 bases). The length of the CDR3 is 12 residues. Looked up from germline, CDR1 is MNHNY and CDR2 is SVGAGI (reference sequence). V lost 2 bases to trimming and J lost 6 bases, with 7 bases between them. In nucleotides, the CDR3 is TGTGCCAGCAGTTACGGGGGCCCTGAAGCTTTCTTT. It is translated as CASSYGGPEAFF.

V gene TRBV9 combines with J gene TRBJ1-2; weak D call: TRBD1 (6 bases). Germline lookup yields CDR1 SGDLS and CDR2 YYNGEE. V lost 3 bases and J 14 bases, leaving 26 bases between the germline ends. The CDR3 runs to 15 residues. This CDR3 reads CASSGGGDRNLILTF. The CDR3, as DNA: TGTGCCAGCAGCGGGGGGGGCGACAGGAACCTTATCTTAACCTTC.

The V gene is TRBV4-3, the J gene TRBJ1-3, with D hard to call. V dropped 0 bases and J dropped 0 bases, with 12 bases sitting between them. Germline assignment: CDR1 LGHNA and CDR2 YSLEER. This CDR3 has 17 amino acids. CDR3 sequence reads: CASSQEAATYSGNTIYF. The CDR3 DNA is TGCGCCAGCAGCCAAGAGGCAGCAACCTACTCTGGAAACACCATATATTTT.

This sequence joins TRBV7-3 and TRBJ1-1, with D perhaps matching TRBD1 (6 bases). The V gene lost 4 bases and the J gene lost 0 bases, with 12 bases spanning the gap. Germline-derived CDR1 and CDR2 are SGHTA and FQGTGA. This CDR3 contains 15 residues. CDR3 region: CASSSGRDMNTEAFF. DNA of the CDR3: TGTGCCAGCAGCTCTGGACGGGACATGAACACTGAAGCTTTCTTT.

The rearrangement joins TRBV27 to TRBJ1-5, with D hard to call. There are 18 residues in the CDR3. The ends were cut back, 2 bases at V and 4 bases at J, with 21 bases in the middle. CDR1 is MNHEY, CDR2 SMNVEV, per germline (reference sequence). The DNA for the CDR3 is TGTGCCAGCAGTTTAAAGTGGTTGTCTCGGGGATCGAATCAGCCCCAGCATTTT. Translated, it gives CASSLKWLSRGSNQPQHF.

The J gene is TRBJ1-3, the V gene TRBV9; unclear D gene. V dropped 3 bases and J dropped 6 bases, with 10 bases sitting between them. This CDR3 spans 13 amino acids. In germline, CDR1 is SGDLS, CDR2 YYNGEE. The CDR3 region is CASSAGSKNTIYF. CDR3 bases: TGTGCCAGCAGCGCCGGGAGCAAAAACACCATATATTTT.

This clone has just a few counts. The chain carries TRBV9 and TRBJ1-4; no firm D call. CDR1 and CDR2 (germline): SGDLS, YYNGEE. V dropped 4 bases and J dropped 4 bases, with 11 bases sitting between them. The CDR3 is made up of 14 amino acids. The CDR3 spells CASSPRILNEKLFF. CDR3 coding DNA: TGTGCCAGCAGCCCACGGATACTTAATGAAAAACTGTTTTTT.

The chain recombines TRBV30 with TRBJ2-1, with 10 bases matching TRBD2. This CDR3 spans 14 amino acids. Looked up from germline, CDR1 is GTSNPN and CDR2 is SVGIG (reference sequence). J was trimmed by 7 bases and V by 3 bases; bases with no gene match: 6. The CDR3 DNA is TGTGCCTGGAGAAAGCCTAGCGGGAGAAATGAGCAGTTCTTC. Translation: CAWRKPSGRNEQFF. The entire variable domain, with the rest obtained from reference TRBV30 and TRBJ2-1, is as follows: SQTIHQWPATLVQPVGSPLSLECTVEGTSNPNLYWYRQAAGRGLQLLFYSVGIGQISSEVPQNLSASRPQDRQFILSSKKLLLSDSGFYLCAWRKPSGRNEQFFGPGTRLTVL.

The chain employs TRBV27 and TRBJ1-1, with D possibly matching TRBD1 (6 bases). This CDR3 comprises 12 residues. Between the trimmed V and J ends, which lost 5 bases and 5 bases, there was a span of 9 bases. The germline CDR1 and CDR2 sequences are MNHEY and SMNVEV (reference sequence). The CDR3 DNA sequence: TGTGCCAGCAGTGAACAGGGAACTGAAGCTTTCTTT. Amino acid sequence: CASSEQGTEAFF.

The chain couples TRBV11-2 to TRBJ1-1; possible D gene TRBD1, 5 bases. Trimming cost V 5 bases and J 4 bases, with 26 bases left between them. The length of the CDR3 is 18 residues. Per germline, CDR1 SGHAT and CDR2 FQNNGV. CDR3 residues: CASSRGQGTLLTGTEAFF. The CDR3 nucleotides are TGTGCCAGCAGCAGAGGACAAGGGACCCTCCTCACGGGCACTGAAGCTTTCTTT.

V is TRBV28 and J is TRBJ2-7, with 8 nucleotides matching TRBD1. J was trimmed by 4 bases and V by 9 bases; bases with no gene match: 2. The CDR3 is 11 residues long. Germline CDR1 reads MDHEN; CDR2 reads SYDVKM. The CDR3 is CASDRGYEQYF. The CDR3 DNA is TGTGCCAGTGACAGGGGTTACGAGCAGTACTTC.

The chain combines TRBV15 with TRBJ1-6; a possible D gene is TRBD1 (5 bases). Germline-derived CDR1 and CDR2 are LNHNV and YYDKDF (reference sequence). CDR3 length equals 15 residues. With 2 bases removed from V and 4 bases from J, the gap between germline ends came to 9 bases. CDR3 sequence (DNA): TGTGCCACCAGCAGATGGACAAGATATAATTCACCCCTCCACTTT. This codes for CATSRWTRYNSPLHF.

The rearrangement links TRBV11-2 to TRBJ2-2; D gene ambiguous. With 4 bases removed from V and 7 bases from J, the gap between germline ends came to 16 bases. The CDR3 loop spans 15 amino acids. Germline CDR1 is SGHAT and CDR2 is FQNNGV. The CDR3 is CASSSPRTSGGELFF. CDR3 nucleotides: TGTGCCAGCAGCTCCCCCCGGACCAGTGGCGGGGAGCTGTTTTTT.

The J gene is TRBJ1-5, the V gene TRBV18; perhaps TRBD1 as D (5 bases). In germline, CDR1 is KGHSH, CDR2 LQKENI. V shed 3 bases and J shed 11 bases, with 20 bases lying between them. The CDR3 loop spans 15 amino acids. CDR3 region: CASSPGTEDTRSQHF. The DNA of the CDR3 is TGTGCCAGCTCACCTGGGACGGAGGACACCAGGTCCCAGCATTTT.

This clone came up many times. This sequence joins TRBV6-1 and TRBJ1-2, with 7 bases aligning to TRBD1. Germline V lookup: CDR1 MNHNS, CDR2 SASEGT. V lost 5 bases, J lost 3 bases, and 6 bases stayed unmatched. The CDR3 length is 14 residues. CDR3 sequence (DNA): TGTGCCAGCAGTCCTGGGGGACAGCACTATGGCTACACCTTC. Translating gives CASSPGGQHYGYTF.

The chain combines TRBV5-4 with TRBJ1-6; 8 bases match TRBD1. J lost 0 bases, V lost 0 bases, and 11 bases had no gene match. The CDR3 is made up of 20 amino acids. The germline V gene has CDR1 SGHNT and CDR2 YYREEE (reference sequence). The CDR3 DNA sequence: TGTGCCAGCAGCTTGGGGAGGGGACAGGCAACAAGCTCCTATAATTCACCCCTCCACTTT. Translation: CASSLGRGQATSSYNSPLHF.

This chain joins TRBV6-5 and TRBJ2-7; unclear D gene. Trimming removed 5 bases from V and 5 bases from J, with 16 bases in between. The length of the CDR3 is 14 residues. Germline assignment: CDR1 MNHEY and CDR2 SVGAGI. The DNA of the CDR3 is TGTGCCAGCAGTGTGGACCGTCGCTGGGACGAGCAGTACTTC. It translates to CASSVDRRWDEQYF.

The CDR3 region has the DNA TGTGCCATCAGTGGATCCGGGCCGGGCACGCAGTATTTT. It translates to CAISGSGPGTQYF. The rearrangement links TRBV10-3 to TRBJ2-3; unclear D gene. This CDR3 spans 13 amino acids. V was pared by 4 bases and J by 9 bases, with 14 bases between. Looked up from germline, CDR1 is ENHRY and CDR2 is SYGVKD.

CDR3 nucleotides: TGCGCCAGCAGCAGGGAAGATACGCAGTATTTT. This translates into CASSREDTQYF. The J gene is TRBJ2-3, the V gene TRBV5-1; D not certain. Germline V lookup: CDR1 SGHRS, CDR2 YFSETQ. This CDR3 has 11 amino acids. V lost 4 bases and J lost 5, with 5 bases in between.

V usage is TRBV12-5 and J usage is TRBJ2-5, with TRBD2 identical over 11 bases. Germline V gene data show CDR1 as LGHNT and CDR2 as FRNRAP. With V trimmed by 0 bases and J by 0 bases, 18 bases remained unmatched. The CDR3 contains 22 residues. The CDR3 bases are TGTGCTAGTGGTTTGGTACGGCTTCGGCTAGCGGGAGGCCGCCAGGACCAAGAGACCCAGTACTTC. Translating it yields CASGLVRLRLAGGRQDQETQYF.

The genes are TRBV6-5 and TRBJ1-2; TRBD1 matches 9 bases. Germline lookup yields CDR1 MNHEY and CDR2 SVGAGI. The CDR3 has 14 amino acids. V was clipped by 6 bases and J by 7 bases; unmatched bases: 9. CDR3 sequence (DNA): TGTGCCAGCAGCCTCGGGACAGGGCTCATTGGCTACACCTTC. It codes for CASSLGTGLIGYTF.

The gene calls are TRBV11-3 and TRBJ2-3, with 10 bases that match TRBD2. The V gene's germline CDR1 is SGHNT and CDR2 YENEEA. The CDR3 has 15 residues. J lost 8 bases, V lost 3 bases, and 8 bases had no gene match. The CDR3 reads CASSFSGGAGGTQYF. In nucleotides, the CDR3 is TGTGCCAGCAGCTTCAGCGGGGGGGCCGGGGGTACGCAGTATTTT.

The chain carries TRBV14 and TRBJ2-3, with 9 bases that match TRBD1. Germline assignment: CDR1 SGHDN and CDR2 FVKESK. V lost 4 bases, J lost 7 bases, and 6 bases stayed unmatched. The CDR3 runs to 14 residues. The CDR3 DNA sequence: TGTGCCAGCAGCCTACAGGGGGCCCGATATACGCAGTATTTT. Protein: CASSLQGARYTQYF.

V and J are TRBV4-3 and TRBJ1-1, with 7 bases aligning to TRBD1. CDR3 length: 14 amino acids. V shed 4 bases, J shed 4 bases, and the junction held 6 bases outside the gene matches. CDR1 is LGHNA, CDR2 YSLEER, per germline. The CDR3 loop reads CASSPDRVSTEAFF. CDR3 DNA sequence: TGCGCCAGCAGCCCCGACAGGGTGAGCACTGAAGCTTTCTTT.

The V call is TRBV19, the J call TRBJ1-1; D may be TRBD1 (6 bases). The ends were cut back, 8 bases at V and 1 base at J, with 11 bases in the middle. This CDR3 spans 13 amino acids. In germline, CDR1 is LNHDA, CDR2 SQIVND (reference sequence). The CDR3 bases are TGTGCCAGTGCCGGACAGAAGAACACTGAAGCTTTCTTT. Translated, it gives CASAGQKNTEAFF.

The chain uses TRBV5-1 and TRBJ2-1, with D uncertain. V was trimmed by 2 bases and J by 4 bases, leaving 4 bases between them. The CDR3 is 12 residues long. The germline CDR1 and CDR2 sequences are SGHRS and YFSETQ. The CDR3 region is CASSFMYNEQFF. CDR3 nucleotide sequence: TGCGCCAGCAGCTTTATGTACAATGAGCAGTTCTTC.

The V gene is TRBV7-2, the J gene TRBJ1-5; tentative D call: TRBD1 (6 bases). The CDR3 covers 17 residues. Germline V gene lookup returns CDR1 SGHTA and CDR2 FQGNSA. V lost 5 bases, J lost 6 bases, and 23 bases lay in between. The CDR3 sequence is CASSHARVGGAPQPQHF. The CDR3 DNA sequence: TGTGCCAGCAGCCACGCCCGTGTGGGGGGCGCCCCTCAGCCCCAGCATTTT.